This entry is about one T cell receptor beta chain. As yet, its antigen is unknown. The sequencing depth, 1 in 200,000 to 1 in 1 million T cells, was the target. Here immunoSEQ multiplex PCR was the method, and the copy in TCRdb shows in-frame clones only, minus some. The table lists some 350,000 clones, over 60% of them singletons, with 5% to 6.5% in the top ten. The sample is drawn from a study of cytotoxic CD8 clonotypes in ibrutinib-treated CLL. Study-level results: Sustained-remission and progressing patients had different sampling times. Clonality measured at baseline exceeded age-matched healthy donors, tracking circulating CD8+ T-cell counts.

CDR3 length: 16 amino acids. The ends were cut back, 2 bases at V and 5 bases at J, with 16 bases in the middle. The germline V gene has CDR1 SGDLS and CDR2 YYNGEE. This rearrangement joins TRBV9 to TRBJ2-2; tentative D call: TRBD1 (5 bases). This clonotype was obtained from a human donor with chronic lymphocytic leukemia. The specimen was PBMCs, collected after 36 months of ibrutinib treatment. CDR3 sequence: CASSVGQGLRTGELFF. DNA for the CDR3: TGTGCCAGCAGCGTTGGGCAGGGCTTAAGGACCGGGGAGCTGTTTTTT. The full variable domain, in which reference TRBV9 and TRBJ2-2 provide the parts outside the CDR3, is DSGVTQTPKHLITATGQRVTLRCSPRSGDLSVYWYQQSLDQGLQFLIQYYNGEERAKGNILERFSAQQFPDLHSELNLSSLELGDSALYFCASSVGQGLRTGELFFGEGSRLTVL.